The 14 T cell receptor beta chains below come from one sample, sequenced in a study of blood T cell repertoires in COVID-19. Here immunoSEQ multiplex PCR was the method, and the copy in TCRdb shows in-frame clones only, minus some. The sample lists 280,000 or so clones, roughly 88% occurring once. The sample consisted of PBMCs or T cells enriched from blood (not recorded which). These receptors all come from a man aged 25-45 years who had recovered from COVID-19.

For the CDR3, the DNA is TGTGCCAGCAGTTCCCCTGGGGCCACTGAAGCTTTCTTT. It codes for CASSSPGATEAFF. The rearrangement links TRBV6-5 to TRBJ1-1, with D perhaps matching TRBD1 (5 bases). Germline CDR1 is MNHEY and CDR2 is SVGAGI. This CDR3 region has 13 residues. Trimming stripped 4 bases from V and 4 bases from J, with 10 bases between.

V usage is TRBV3-1 (or the pseudogene TRBV3-2) and J usage is TRBJ2-5; 7 bases map to TRBD1. This CDR3 contains 14 residues. CDR1 and CDR2 (germline): LGHDT, YNNKEL (reference sequence). The J segment lost 4 bases and the V segment lost 4 bases, leaving 6 bases of the junction unmatched. CDR3 amino acids: CASSLGRGRETQYF. The CDR3, as DNA: TGTGCCAGCAGCCTCGGCAGGGGGAGAGAGACCCAGTACTTC.

This clone was seen only once. V gene TRBV2 combines with J gene TRBJ1-4, with a tentative D call TRBD1 (5 bases). CDR1 and CDR2 (germline): SNHLY, FYNNEI. The CDR3 spans 15 residues. V shed 2 bases and J shed 5 bases, with 12 bases lying between them. DNA of the CDR3: TGTGCCAGCAGTGAACTGGGCCAGGGCAATGAAAAACTGTTTTTT. Protein sequence: CASSELGQGNEKLFF.

This rearrangement joins TRBV29-1 to TRBJ2-2; TRBD2 agrees at 9 bases. This CDR3 region has 14 residues. Germline V CDR1 and CDR2: SQVTM, ANQGSEA. After removal of 7 bases from V and 1 base from J, the junction contained 4 bases not matched to a gene. As DNA, the CDR3 is TGCAGCGCCGCGACTAGCGGGAACACCGGGGAGCTGTTTTTT. It translates to CSAATSGNTGELFF.

This rearrangement joins TRBV7-2 to TRBJ1-3; 7 positions agree with TRBD1. Germline values: CDR1 SGHTA, CDR2 FQGNSA. The CDR3 has 15 amino acids. J lost 0 bases, V lost 5 bases, and 4 bases had no gene match. CDR3 sequence: CASSNRGPSGNTIYF. CDR3 sequence (DNA): TGTGCCAGCAGCAACAGGGGTCCCTCTGGAAACACCATATATTTT. The full variable domain, rest sourced from reference TRBV7-2 and TRBJ1-3, is GAGVSQSPSNKVTEKGKDVELRCDPISGHTALYWYRQSLGQGLEFLIYFQGNSAPDKSGLPSDRFSAERTGGSVSTLTIQRTQQEDSAVYLCASSNRGPSGNTIYFGEGSWLTVV.

CDR3 sequence (DNA): TGTGCCAGCAGTTTATTATTAGAGACCCAGTACTTC. This sequence encodes CASSLLLETQYF. The genes are TRBV12-3 or TRBV12-4 and TRBJ2-5; D unresolved. The CDR3 length is 12 residues. V was shortened by 2 bases and J by 4 bases, with 5 bases between the two germline ends.

The chain carries TRBV13 and TRBJ1-3; D is ambiguous. This CDR3 is 17 amino acids long. The germline gives CDR1 PRHDT, CDR2 FYEKMQ (reference sequence). Between the trimmed V and J ends, which lost 5 bases and 3 bases, there was a span of 20 bases. The CDR3 spells CASSAPSEVDYGNTIYF. CDR3 DNA: TGTGCCAGCAGCGCCCCCTCGGAAGTCGACTATGGAAACACCATATATTTT.

This sequence joins TRBV29-1 and TRBJ2-1; a possible D gene is TRBD2 (6 bases). The CDR3 runs to 14 residues. CDR1 SQVTM and CDR2 ANQGSEA come from the germline V gene. The germline V and J ends were trimmed by 6 bases and 2 bases, with 14 bases remaining between them. For the CDR3, the DNA is TGCAGCGTCCAATGGGGGGAAACCTACAATGAGCAGTTCTTC. Amino acids: CSVQWGETYNEQFF.

The chain links TRBV9 to TRBJ2-3; D is possibly TRBD1 (5 bases). This CDR3 region has 17 residues. Germline lookup yields CDR1 SGDLS and CDR2 YYNGEE. V was shortened by 6 bases and J by 0 bases, with 20 bases between the two germline ends. In DNA form, the CDR3 reads TGTGCCAGCACCTCTCCGATTGACAGCTCTAGCACAGATACGCAGTATTTT. Its translation: CASTSPIDSSSTDTQYF. Using reference TRBV9 and TRBJ2-3 for the parts outside the CDR3, the full variable domain is DSGVTQTPKHLITATGQRVTLRCSPRSGDLSVYWYQQSLDQGLQFLIQYYNGEERAKGNILERFSAQQFPDLHSELNLSSLELGDSALYFCASTSPIDSSSTDTQYFGPGTRLTVL.

The genes are TRBV11-2 and TRBJ2-7; D is unclear. Germline V gene lookup returns CDR1 SGHAT and CDR2 FQNNGV. Trimming removed 5 bases from V and 2 bases from J, with 10 bases in between. The CDR3 extends over 13 amino acids. In DNA, the CDR3 is TGTGCCAGCAGCCCCCCAACTCCCTACGAGCAGTACTTC. Translation: CASSPPTPYEQYF.

This sequence joins TRBV10-3 and TRBJ2-3; 12 bases map to TRBD2. The CDR3 loop spans 17 amino acids. Germline V gene lookup returns CDR1 ENHRY and CDR2 SYGVKD. V lost 4 bases, J lost 4 bases, and 9 bases stayed unmatched. DNA of the CDR3: TGTGCCATCAGTGGCCTCCAACTAGCGGGGGGCTCAGATACGCAGTATTTT. This codes for CAISGLQLAGGSDTQYF.

This clone was counted a single time. V gene TRBV5-1 combines with J gene TRBJ1-4; D ambiguous. V was trimmed by 0 bases and J by 2 bases, leaving 11 bases between them. Per the germline V gene, CDR1 is SGHRS and CDR2 is YFSETQ. CDR3 size: 16 residues. CDR3: CASSLGDGRTNEKLFF. The DNA of the CDR3 is TGCGCCAGCAGCTTGGGAGATGGTCGTACTAATGAAAAACTGTTTTTT.

The rearrangement links TRBV25-1 to TRBJ1-1; D is unresolved. Germline values: CDR1 MGHDK, CDR2 SYGVNS. The CDR3 spans 13 residues. Trimming left V 5 bases short and J 1 base short, with 8 bases between. CDR3: CASSITENTEAFF. CDR3 DNA: TGTGCCAGCAGTATCACAGAGAACACTGAAGCTTTCTTT.

The chain is built from TRBV7-2 and TRBJ1-6, with no clear D. Deletions cut 6 bases from V and 12 bases from J, with 15 bases between. CDR1 SGHTA and CDR2 FQGNSA come from the germline V gene. The CDR3 extends over 13 amino acids. This chain's CDR3 is CASSDRLGGPLHF. Written as DNA, the CDR3 is TGTGCCAGCAGTGACCGACTAGGAGGACCCCTCCACTTT.